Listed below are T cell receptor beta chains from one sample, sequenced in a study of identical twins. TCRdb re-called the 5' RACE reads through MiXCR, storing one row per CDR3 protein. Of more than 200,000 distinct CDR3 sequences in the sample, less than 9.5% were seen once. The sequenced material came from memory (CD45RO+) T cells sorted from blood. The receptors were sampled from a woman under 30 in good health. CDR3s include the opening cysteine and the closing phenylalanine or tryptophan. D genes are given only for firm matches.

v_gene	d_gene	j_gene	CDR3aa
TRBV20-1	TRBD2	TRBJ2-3	CSAPGLAALDTQYF
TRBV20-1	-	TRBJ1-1	CSATLRHRGTEAFF
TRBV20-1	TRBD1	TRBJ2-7	CSARYMGQGYEQYF
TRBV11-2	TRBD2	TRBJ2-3	CASSFGSSGRDTQYF
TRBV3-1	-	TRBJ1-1	CASSQGGYGNTEAFF
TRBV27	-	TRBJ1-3	CASSPSYSGNTIYF
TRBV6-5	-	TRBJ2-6	CASSYSFQAGANVLTF
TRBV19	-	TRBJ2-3	CASKTDFTDTQYF
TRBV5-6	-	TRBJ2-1	CASSASDRSLNEQFF
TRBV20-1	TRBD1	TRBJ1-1	CSAGQGDTEAFF
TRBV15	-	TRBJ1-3	CATSRGTVPGNTIYF
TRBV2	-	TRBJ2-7	CASRDHQEYSLEQYF
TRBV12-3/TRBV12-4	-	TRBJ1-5	CASSRQGSGNQPQHF
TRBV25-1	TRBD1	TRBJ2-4	CASRSAGTGENIQYF
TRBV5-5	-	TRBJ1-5	CASSLMLRDLSNQPQHF
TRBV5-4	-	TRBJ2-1	CASSGASSYNEQFF
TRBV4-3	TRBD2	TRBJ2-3	CASSHGSGRAVWHTQYF
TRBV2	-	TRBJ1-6	CASSEGRSSPLHF
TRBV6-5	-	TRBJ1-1	CASRGPNTEAFF
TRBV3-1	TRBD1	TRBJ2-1	CASSNRQGDEQFF
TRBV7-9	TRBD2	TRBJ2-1	CASSSGTSGRYEQFF
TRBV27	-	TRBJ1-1	CASSLRENTEAFF
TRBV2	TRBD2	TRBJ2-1	CASTPMGTSEGEQFF
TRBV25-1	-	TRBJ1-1	CASKPDRPQAFF
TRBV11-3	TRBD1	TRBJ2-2	CASSVDRESGELFF
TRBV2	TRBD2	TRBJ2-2	CASSEARRGGGELFF
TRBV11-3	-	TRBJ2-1	CASSSRQQYNEQFF
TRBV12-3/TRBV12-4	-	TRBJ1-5	CASSLRHVGQPQHF
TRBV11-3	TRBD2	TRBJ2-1	CASSMLAGGKNEQFF
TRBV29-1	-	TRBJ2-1	CSAQVDEQFF
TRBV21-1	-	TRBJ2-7	CASRGKQESSYEQYF
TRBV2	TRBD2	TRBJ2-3	CASSEVFRRLAGGRTDTQYF
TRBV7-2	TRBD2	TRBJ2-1	CASTRTSGSYNEQFF
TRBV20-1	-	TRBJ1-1	CSARRQSNTEAFF
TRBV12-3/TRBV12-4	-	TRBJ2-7	CASSLSGDYEQYF
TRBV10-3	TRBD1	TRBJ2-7	CAIKRDRTSYEQYF
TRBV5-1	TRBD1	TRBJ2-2	CASSLAQGVGELFF
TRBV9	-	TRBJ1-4	CASSVTTATNEKLFF
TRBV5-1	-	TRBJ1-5	CASSFGQPGQPQHF
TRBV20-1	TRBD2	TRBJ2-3	CSAPGTSNTDTQYF
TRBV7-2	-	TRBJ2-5	CASTRLLQETQYF
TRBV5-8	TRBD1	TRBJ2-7	CASSSPGDRRREQYF
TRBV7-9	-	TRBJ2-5	CASIKVGTETQYF
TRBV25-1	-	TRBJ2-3	CASSRRGTEDTQYF
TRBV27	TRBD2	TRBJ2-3	CASAGPGGTDTQYF
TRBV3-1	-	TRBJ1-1	CASSHQGGTEAFF
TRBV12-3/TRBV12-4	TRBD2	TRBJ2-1	CASSGLAGKWGINEQFF
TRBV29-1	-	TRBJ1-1	CSERIGLNTEAFF
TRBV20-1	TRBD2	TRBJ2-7	CSAVSGRGYEQYF
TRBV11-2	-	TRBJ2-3	CASSRADERDTQYF
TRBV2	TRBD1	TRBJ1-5	CASKQGASQPQHF
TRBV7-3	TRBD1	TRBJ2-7	CASSLGGARTGGTYEQYF
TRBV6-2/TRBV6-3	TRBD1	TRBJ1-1	CASSRRQGPEAFF